This TCR beta chain is drawn from a study of blood T cell repertoires in COVID-19 (TCRdb year 2020). In the study overall: The collaborator samples originated in the United States, Italy and Spain and spanned the acute and convalescent phases of COVID-19. The material from the prospective study consisted of cDNA or gDNA derived from T cells, B-cell-depleted T cells, or PBMCs. Where available, HLA class I and class II types were taken from metadata supplied by the sample provider and were not determined by assay-based typing. The samples were drawn from the first 160 participants of the ongoing ImmuneRACE study and from roughly 1,300 subjects provided by 6 global collaborators. Nearly every sample came with metadata listing a de-identified subject ID, COVID-19 status, age in years and sex. Deeply sampled blood TCRbeta repertoires from subjects exposed to, actively infected with, or recovered from COVID-19 were included in the dataset. The repertoires were released in a freely available public database intended as a resource for research on the immune response to SARS-CoV-2. The study at large found these results: How much clinical and demographic metadata was included differed by source and by participant, and the metadata was provided uncurated.

TCRbeta CDR3 regions were amplified from genomic DNA by means of the immunoSEQ Assay, a bias-controlled multiplex PCR. In the source study's methods: The number of nucleated cells in each sample was estimated from the amplification of reference gene primers within the assay. Sequence reads were collapsed and filtered to measure the absolute abundance of every unique TCRbeta CDR3 rearrangement. For each sample, productive Simpson clonality was calculated as the square root of Simpson's diversity index over productive rearrangements. The table comes from immuneACCESS by way of TCRdb, which keeps in-frame sequences with V and J called. Part of the clones is missing from these tables; in studies checked, under half for an unresolved V gene and the rest for unknown reasons. The V and J calls and the clone size are those of that table, but D and trimming were determined from the DNA. The sample yields around 240,000 clones; 86% were counted once. About 2.9% of the sample belongs to the ten largest clones.

Another Seattle source contributed samples from volunteer blood donors who had recovered from COVID-19. Collaborating institutions collected whole blood in K2EDTA tubes following their own protocols. For TCRbeta analysis, collaborators shipped samples in one of three forms: frozen whole blood, isolated PBMCs, or DNA extracted from either of those sample types. Trimming removed 1 base from V and 8 bases from J, leaving 5 bases between the germline ends. Inclusive of the bounding cysteine and phenylalanine, the CDR3 is 11 residues long. Here the CDR3 DNA is all that survives: 33 bases in frame from base 1. CDR1 and CDR2, per the germline V gene, are MGHDK and SYGVNS. Remarks on this clone: Its antigen remains undetermined. No base-level quality is on record; no much larger clone is a single base apart.

This sequence originates from a woman aged 25 to 39 who had recovered from COVID-19. The rearranged segments are TRBV25-1 and TRBJ1-2, with no confident D gene call. The sequenced material came from peripheral blood. The DNA sequence reads TGTGCCAGCAGTGAATCTGGCGGCTACACCTTC. Translated, this is CASSESGGYTF.